This T cell receptor beta chain was obtained from a study of blood T cells in healthy people across ages. The wider study: Per two T cells, template switching captured roughly one barcoded beta molecule. Whole-study findings and limits: Donor CMV status was unknown, possibly confounding expanded clonotype changes.

V was pared by 0 bases and J by 7 bases, with 6 bases between. From germline, CDR1 is SEHNR and CDR2 FQNEAQ (reference sequence). The CDR3 loop spans 13 amino acids. For the second PCR, which ran for about 7 to 12 cycles, a sample-barcoded 5' primer and a J-beta primer mix were used. The template-switch adaptor, which had 12 random nucleotides, put a tag on each cDNA molecule. TCRdb called the 5' RACE reads again in MiXCR, with one record for every CDR3 protein. The data show roughly 1,000,000 distinct CDR3 sequences, with almost 25% seen just once and around 0.7% held by the top ten. This clonotype occurred many times. Its target is not known. These data were also filed under a second study, of T cells of mothers and their children. From that second work: Slightly, though not significantly, more overlap was seen in related than in unrelated mother-child pairs.

The chain employs TRBV7-9 and TRBJ1-4, with a tentative D call TRBD1 (5 bases). The sequenced material came from blood. The TCR sequence derives from a girl between 2 and 10 years old in good health. CDR3 in DNA: TGTGCCAGCAGCTTAGCAGGGGTTGAAAAACTGTTTTTT. Translated, it gives CASSLAGVEKLFF.